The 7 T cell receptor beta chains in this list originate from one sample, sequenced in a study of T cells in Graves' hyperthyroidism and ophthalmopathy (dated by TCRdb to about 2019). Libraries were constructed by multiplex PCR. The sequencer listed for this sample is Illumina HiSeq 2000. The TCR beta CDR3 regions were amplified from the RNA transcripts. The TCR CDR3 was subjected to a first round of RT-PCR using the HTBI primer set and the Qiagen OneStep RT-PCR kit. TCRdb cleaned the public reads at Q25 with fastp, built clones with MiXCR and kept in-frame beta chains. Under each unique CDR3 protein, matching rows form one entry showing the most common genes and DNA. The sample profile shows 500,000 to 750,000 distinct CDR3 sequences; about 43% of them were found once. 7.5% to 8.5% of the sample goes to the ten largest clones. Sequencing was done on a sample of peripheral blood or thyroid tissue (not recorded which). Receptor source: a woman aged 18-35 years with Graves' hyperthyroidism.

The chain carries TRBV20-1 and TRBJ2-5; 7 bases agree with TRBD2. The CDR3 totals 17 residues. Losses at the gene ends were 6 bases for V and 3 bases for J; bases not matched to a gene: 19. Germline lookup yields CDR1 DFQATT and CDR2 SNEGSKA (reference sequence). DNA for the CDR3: TGCAGTGCCACAGCGGTTGGTGGGAGGGCCCGGAAAGAGACCCAGTACTTC. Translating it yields CSATAVGGRARKETQYF.

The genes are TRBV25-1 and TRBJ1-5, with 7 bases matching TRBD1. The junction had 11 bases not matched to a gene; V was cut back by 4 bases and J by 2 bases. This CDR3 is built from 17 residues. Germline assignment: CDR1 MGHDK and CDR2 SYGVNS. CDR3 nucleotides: TGTGCCAGCAGTGCTAGGGGGCATGGGGGAGGCAATCAGCCCCAGCATTTT. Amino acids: CASSARGHGGGNQPQHF. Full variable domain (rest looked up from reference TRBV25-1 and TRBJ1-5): EADIYQTPRYLVIGTGKKITLECSQTMGHDKMYWYQQDPGMELHLIHYSYGVNSTEKGDLSSESTVSRIRTEHFPLTLESARPSHTSQYLCASSARGHGGGNQPQHFGDGTRLSIL.

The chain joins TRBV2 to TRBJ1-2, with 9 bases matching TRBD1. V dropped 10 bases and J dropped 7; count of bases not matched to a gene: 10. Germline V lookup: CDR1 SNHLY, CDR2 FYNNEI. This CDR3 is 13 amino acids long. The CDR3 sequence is CATTGTGFSGYTF. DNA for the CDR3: TGTGCCACTACCGGGACAGGGTTCTCTGGCTACACCTTC. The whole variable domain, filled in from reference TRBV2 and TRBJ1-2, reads EPEVTQTPSHQVTQMGQEVILRCVPISNHLYFYWYRQILGQKVEFLVSFYNNEISEKSEIFDDQFSVERPDGSNFTLKIRSTKLEDSAMYFCATTGTGFSGYTFGSGTRLTVV.

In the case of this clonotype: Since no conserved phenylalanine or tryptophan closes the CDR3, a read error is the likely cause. Here the CDR3 reads CAISDADSYGYTL. The CDR3 bases are TGTGCCATCAGTGACGCAGACAGCTATGGCTACACCCTC. The chain carries TRBV24-1 and TRBJ1-2, with D perhaps TRBD1 (5 bases). Germline V gene sequence: CDR1 KGHDR, CDR2 SFDVKD. This CDR3 contains 13 residues.

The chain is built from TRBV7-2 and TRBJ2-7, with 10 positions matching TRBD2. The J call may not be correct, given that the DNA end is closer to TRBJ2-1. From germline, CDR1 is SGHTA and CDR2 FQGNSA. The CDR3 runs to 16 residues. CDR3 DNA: TGTGCCAGCAGCTTAGATTTGTCTAGCGGGAGCAATGAGCAGTTCTTC. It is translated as CASSLDLSSGSNEQFF.

The CDR3 loop is CASSPQGQGNEQYF. CDR3 coding DNA: TGTGCCAGCAGCCCCCAGGGACAGGGGAACGAGCAGTACTTC. The gene calls are TRBV7-8 and TRBJ2-7, with 10 bases identical to TRBD1. V lost 5 bases, J lost 5 bases, and 6 bases stayed unmatched. Germline CDR1 SGHVS, CDR2 FQNEAQ. This CDR3 has 14 amino acids. Full variable domain (rest looked up from reference TRBV7-8 and TRBJ2-7): GAGVSQSPRYKVAKRGQDVALRCDPISGHVSLFWYQQALGQGPEFLTYFQNEAQLDKSGLPSDRFFAERPEGSVSTLKIQRTQQEDSAVYLCASSPQGQGNEQYFGPGTRLTVT.

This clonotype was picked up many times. CDR3 nucleotides: TGTGCCAGCAGCCTTACGACCCGGGACAGGGCCAACTCACCCCTCCACTTT. It is translated as CASSLTTRDRANSPLHF. The rearrangement links TRBV28 to TRBJ1-6; 9 bases are shared with TRBD1. The V gene end was trimmed by 6 bases and the J gene end by 10 bases; junction bases not matched to a gene: 16. Per the germline V gene, CDR1 is MDHEN and CDR2 is SYDVKM. This CDR3 spans 17 amino acids.